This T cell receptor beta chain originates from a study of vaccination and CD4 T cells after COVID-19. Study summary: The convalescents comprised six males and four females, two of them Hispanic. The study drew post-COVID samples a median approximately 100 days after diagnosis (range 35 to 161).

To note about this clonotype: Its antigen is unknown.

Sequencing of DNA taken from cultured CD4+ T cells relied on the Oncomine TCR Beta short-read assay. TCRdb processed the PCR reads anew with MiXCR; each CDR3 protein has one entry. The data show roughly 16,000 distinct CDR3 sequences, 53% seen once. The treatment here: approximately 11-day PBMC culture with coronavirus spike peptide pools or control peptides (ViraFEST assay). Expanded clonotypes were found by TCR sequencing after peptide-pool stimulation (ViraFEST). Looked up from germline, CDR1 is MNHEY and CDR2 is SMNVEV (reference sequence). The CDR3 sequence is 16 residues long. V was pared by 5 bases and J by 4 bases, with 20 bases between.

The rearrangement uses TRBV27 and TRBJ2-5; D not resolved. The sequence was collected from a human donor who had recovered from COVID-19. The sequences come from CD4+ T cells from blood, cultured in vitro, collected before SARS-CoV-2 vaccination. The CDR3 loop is CASSPTWIRTGETQYF. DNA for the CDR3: TGTGCCAGCAGTCCGACTTGGATCAGGACGGGAGAGACCCAGTACTTC.